These 23 T cell receptor beta chains share one sample of origin, sequenced in a study of CD8 T cell repertoires and HIV-1 epitope variants. For these TCRs, the target antigens are not known. Sequencing was performed with immunoSEQ multiplex PCR; in TCRdb, only in-frame clones are kept and a portion is missing. This sample has over 5,500 clones, with about 65% found just once. Sequencing was carried out using cultured CD8+ T cells derived from PBMCs. The source of these receptors is a male donor with HIV.

The J gene is TRBJ2-3, the V gene TRBV7-8; a weak D match, TRBD1 (6 bases). The CDR3 is 16 residues long. Deletions cut 0 bases from V and 3 bases from J, with 13 bases between. Germline V gene sequence: CDR1 SGHVS, CDR2 FQNEAQ. CDR3 in amino acids: CASSLAPRGGTDTQYF. The CDR3 DNA is TGTGCCAGCAGCTTAGCTCCCAGGGGTGGAACAGATACGCAGTATTTT.

This clone was seen more than once but under ten times. This chain joins TRBV7-8 and TRBJ2-4, with TRBD2 as a possible D gene (6 bases). The CDR3 runs to 12 residues. Trimming took 11 bases from V and 5 from J, leaving 13 bases between them. Germline V gene lookup returns CDR1 SGHVS and CDR2 FQNEAQ. CDR3 protein: CALGEDQNIQYF. The CDR3 coding sequence is TGTGCCTTGGGGGAGGACCAAAACATTCAGTACTTC.

This clone was recorded a few times. This chain links TRBV18 with TRBJ2-7; 7 bases fit TRBD1. The CDR3 contains 15 residues. Germline CDR1 reads KGHSH; CDR2 reads LQKENI. The V gene end was trimmed by 2 bases and the J gene end by 4 bases; junction bases not matched to a gene: 8. The CDR3 sequence: CASSPSQGGLYEQYF. CDR3 DNA sequence: TGTGCCAGCTCACCATCTCAAGGGGGCCTTTACGAGCAGTACTTC.

The J gene is TRBJ2-1, the V gene TRBV11-2; maybe TRBD2 (6 bases). Germline-derived CDR1 and CDR2 are SGHAT and FQNNGV. V was shortened by 6 bases and J by 3 bases, with 18 bases between the two germline ends. The CDR3 has 16 residues. The chain's CDR3 is CASSRLAEGLYNEQFF. The CDR3 region has the DNA TGTGCCAGCAGTCGCCTTGCGGAGGGGCTCTACAATGAGCAGTTCTTC.

The chain employs TRBV29-1 and TRBJ1-2; D is perhaps TRBD1 (5 bases). CDR1 and CDR2 (germline): SQVTM, ANQGSEA. Between the trimmed V and J ends, which lost 6 bases and 2 bases, there was a span of 16 bases. The CDR3 is made up of 14 amino acids. CDR3 protein: CSVVHRDGNYGYTF. The CDR3 region has the DNA TGCAGCGTGGTACATCGGGACGGGAACTATGGCTACACCTTC.

The rearrangement links TRBV11-1 to TRBJ2-1; D remains unclear. Germline V gene sequence: CDR1 SGHAT, CDR2 FQDESV (reference sequence). The V end was cut by 2 bases, the J end by 5 bases, with 4 bases between. The CDR3 length is 12 residues. DNA for the CDR3: TGTGCCAGCAGCTTATTAGACAATGAGCAGTTCTTC. This codes for CASSLLDNEQFF.

The J gene is TRBJ2-3, the V gene TRBV9; TRBD2 matches at 8 bases. The CDR3 is made up of 14 amino acids. The V and J ends lost 2 bases and 4 bases, in that order; junction bases with no gene match: 3. Germline loops: CDR1 SGDLS, CDR2 YYNGEE. CDR3 loop: CASSVQRGPDTQYF. In DNA, the CDR3 is TGTGCCAGCAGCGTCCAGCGGGGGCCAGATACGCAGTATTTT.

The chain links TRBV5-4 to TRBJ2-2, with unresolved D. The CDR3 has 13 amino acids. CDR1 and CDR2 from the germline V gene are SGHNT and YYREEE (reference sequence). Deletions cut 0 bases from V and 3 bases from J, with 3 bases between. CDR3 nucleotides: TGTGCCAGCAGCTTGGTCGACACCGGGGAGCTGTTTTTT. Translation: CASSLVDTGELFF.

The chain links TRBV10-3 to TRBJ2-5; tentative D call: TRBD1 (5 bases). Near its end, the DNA agrees better with TRBJ2-7, so the J call may be wrong. The CDR3 extends over 12 amino acids. Germline V lookup: CDR1 ENHRY, CDR2 SYGVKD. DNA for the CDR3: TGTGCCATCGAAGGAGACAGTCACGAGCAGTACTTC. Its protein product is CAIEGDSHEQYF.

The chain carries TRBV29-1 and TRBJ2-5, with 10 nucleotides matching TRBD2. Germline V CDR1 and CDR2: SQVTM, ANQGSEA. The CDR3 sequence is 13 residues long. Unmatched junction bases numbered 6, after V lost 6 bases and J lost 5 bases. The CDR3 nucleotides are TGCAGCGTGGCCCTAGCGGGGGACGAGACCCAGTACTTC. Translation: CSVALAGDETQYF.

This clone was observed a handful of times. In nucleotides, the CDR3 is TGCGCCAGCAGCCGAGGGGGGCTAGCTGACGAGCAGTACTTC. This translates into CASSRGGLADEQYF. This rearrangement joins TRBV4-1 to TRBJ2-7; either TRBD1 or TRBD2 may supply D (6 bases each). Germline V lookup: CDR1 MGHRA, CDR2 YSYEKL. With 4 bases removed from V and 5 bases from J, the gap between germline ends came to 15 bases. The length of the CDR3 is 14 residues.

A single count supports this clone. The chain employs TRBV27 and TRBJ2-7, with TRBD2 matching 7 bases. The CDR3 sequence is 15 residues long. V lost 6 bases, J lost 1 base, and 9 bases stayed unmatched. Germline V lookup: CDR1 MNHEY, CDR2 SMNVEV (reference sequence). CDR3 DNA: TGTGCCAGCAGCGAGGGGTTAGCGGGTTCCTACGAGCAGTACTTC. Translating gives CASSEGLAGSYEQYF.

V usage is TRBV5-6 and J usage is TRBJ2-1; TRBD1 aligns across 10 bases. Germline loops: CDR1 SGHDT, CDR2 YYEEEE. The J segment lost 6 bases and the V segment lost 1 base, leaving 7 bases of the junction unmatched. This CDR3 contains 16 residues. The DNA for the CDR3 is TGTGCCAGCAGCTTGAACGGGGGACAGGGGATCAATGAGCAGTTCTTC. Translated, it gives CASSLNGGQGINEQFF.

The chain recombines TRBV5-8 with TRBJ2-1; maybe TRBD2 (6 bases). Germline CDR1 is SGHTS and CDR2 is YDEGEE. V lost 4 bases, J lost 0 bases, and 14 bases lay in between. The CDR3 is 16 residues long. CDR3 loop: CASSPRRGDSYNEQFF. The CDR3 DNA follows: TGTGCCAGCAGCCCGAGGAGGGGTGACTCCTACAATGAGCAGTTCTTC.

This clone was seen a handful of times. The chain combines TRBV9 with TRBJ1-4; D gene uncertain. V lost 4 bases and J 7 bases, leaving 14 bases between the germline ends. Germline V gene sequence: CDR1 SGDLS, CDR2 YYNGEE. This CDR3 spans 14 amino acids. The CDR3 nucleotides read TGTGCCAGCAGCTCCAGTGGTAGTGGTGAAAAACTGTTTTTT. Translated, it gives CASSSSGSGEKLFF.

The chain combines TRBV14 with TRBJ2-1, with 9 bases fitting TRBD1. Unmatched junction bases numbered 8, after V lost 4 bases and J lost 7 bases. Germline CDR1 SGHDN, CDR2 FVKESK. This CDR3 has 15 residues. The CDR3 reads CASSRTGTGQNEQFF. CDR3 nucleotide sequence: TGTGCCAGCAGCCGGACCGGGACAGGGCAGAATGAGCAGTTCTTC.

The genes are TRBV4-3 and TRBJ2-2, with D tentatively TRBD2 (6 bases). CDR1 and CDR2 (germline): LGHNA, YSLEER. Trimming took 1 base from V and 5 from J, leaving 11 bases between them. This CDR3 has 15 residues. The CDR3 spells CASSQGGEETGELFF. CDR3 coding DNA: TGCGCCAGCAGCCAAGGGGGGGAGGAAACCGGGGAGCTGTTTTTT.

The chain links TRBV5-4 to TRBJ2-1, with 8 bases aligning to TRBD1. The germline CDR1 and CDR2 sequences are SGHNT and YYREEE (reference sequence). The CDR3 length is 16 residues. Unmatched junction bases numbered 8, after V lost 0 bases and J lost 6 bases. CDR3 DNA sequence: TGTGCCAGCAGCTTGGTTGTTGGCGGGACAGGCAATGAGCAGTTCTTC. Encoded protein: CASSLVVGGTGNEQFF.

This clone was seen only a few times. This chain uses TRBV11-3 with TRBJ2-7, with 7 bases identical to TRBD1. The germline gives CDR1 SGHNT, CDR2 YENEEA. Trimming at V came to 6 bases and at J to 5 bases, leaving 4 bases not matched to a gene. The CDR3 is 12 amino acids. In DNA form, the CDR3 reads TGTGCCAGCAGTTATACAGGGGACGAGCAGTACTTC. It translates to CASSYTGDEQYF.

This clone showed up just a few times. This chain links TRBV5-4 with TRBJ2-7; no clear D. The germline V and J ends were trimmed by 4 bases and 5 bases, with 10 bases remaining between them. Germline-derived CDR1 and CDR2 are SGHNT and YYREEE (reference sequence). CDR3 length equals 12 residues. The DNA of the CDR3 is TGTGCCAGCAGCCACCGGTCGGACGAGCAGTACTTC. Encoded protein: CASSHRSDEQYF.

CDR3 bases: TGTGCCAGCAGTTTATCGGGGACAGGCTATGGCTACACCTTC. It translates to CASSLSGTGYGYTF. J is TRBJ1-2 and V is TRBV27; 8 bases line up with TRBD1. Germline CDR1 is MNHEY and CDR2 is SMNVEV (reference sequence). Trimming removed 0 bases from V and 4 bases from J; junction bases left unmatched: 1. The CDR3 totals 14 residues.

This clone was counted only a few times. The chain is built from TRBV5-1 and TRBJ1-1; 8 bases map to TRBD1. With 3 bases clipped from V and 0 bases from J, the junction kept 13 bases outside the gene matches. Germline V CDR1 and CDR2: SGHRS, YFSETQ. CDR3 size: 18 residues. Here the CDR3 DNA reads TGCGCCAGCAGCTCGGAAGACAGGGGTTTGGGGATGAACACTGAAGCTTTCTTT. Its protein is CASSSEDRGLGMNTEAFF.

The rearrangement joins TRBV7-6 to TRBJ2-1; D is perhaps TRBD1 (5 bases). The germline V and J ends were trimmed by 0 bases and 2 bases, with 11 bases remaining between them. This CDR3 region has 16 residues. Germline V CDR1 and CDR2: SGHVS, FNYEAQ. CDR3 amino acids: CASSLAGRVAYNEQFF. In DNA form, the CDR3 reads TGTGCCAGCAGCTTAGCGGGCAGGGTGGCCTACAATGAGCAGTTCTTC. The full variable domain, its missing parts supplied by reference TRBV7-6 and TRBJ2-1, is GAGVSQSPRYKVTKRGQDVALRCDPISGHVSLYWYRQALGQGPEFLTYFNYEAQQDKSGLPNDRFSAERPEGSISTLTIQRTEQRDSAMYRCASSLAGRVAYNEQFFGPGTRLTVL.